The sequence of this T cell receptor (beta chain) was determined in a study of blood T cell repertoires in COVID-19. Study overall: The United States, Italy and Spain were the sources of the acute and convalescent COVID-19 samples. The analysed material was cDNA or gDNA that came from T cells, B-cell-depleted T cells, or PBMCs.

Assay used: immunoSEQ multiplex PCR; TCRdb lists only in-frame clones, some missing. The data hold around 130,000 clones, with more than 75% observed a single time. This clone has a handful of counts. V was clipped by 3 bases and J by 3 bases, with 17 bases between them. Germline CDR1 LNHDA, CDR2 SQIVND (reference sequence). This CDR3 is built from 16 residues. The receptor was derived from a woman aged 60 to 75 with acute or convalescent COVID-19. The sequencing input was peripheral blood. The rearrangement links TRBV19 to TRBJ1-2, with D possibly being TRBD1 (5 bases). The CDR3 sequence: CASSIGTREADYGYTF. Written as DNA, the CDR3 is TGTGCCAGTAGTATTGGTACCAGGGAGGCTGACTATGGCTACACCTTC.